A selection of T cell receptor beta chains follows, all from one sample in a study of blood T cells in healthy people across ages. TCRdb re-called the 5' RACE reads through MiXCR, storing one row per CDR3 protein. This table holds fewer than 900,000 distinct CDR3 sequences, approximately 50% found once. Sequenced: blood. Receptors were obtained from a woman aged 60 to 75 in good health. CDR3s include the opening cysteine and the closing phenylalanine or tryptophan. Each record gives: V gene, J gene, D gene, CDR3 protein. The D gene is left open where the match is weak.

TRBV9	TRBJ1-2	TRBD1	CASSEGVDRLLYGYTF
TRBV29-1	TRBJ2-6	TRBD2	CSVELAGFSGANVLTF
TRBV29-1	TRBJ1-2	TRBD1	CSAQTGGGYGYTF
TRBV11-1	TRBJ2-5	TRBD1	CASSHPSGDRPYNEQYF
TRBV9	TRBJ2-5	TRBD2	CASSPAGTSGSIEQYF
TRBV6-2/TRBV6-3	TRBJ2-1	TRBD2	CASTALAGVLRVEQFF
TRBV20-1	TRBJ2-4	NA	CSARGTPIAKNIQYF
TRBV28	TRBJ2-3	TRBD2	CASSLFFRTSGAGLGTQYF
TRBV6-2/TRBV6-3	TRBJ2-1	NA	CASSYDPDYNEQFF
TRBV6-4	TRBJ2-7	TRBD2	CASSVGGRPYEQYF
TRBV29-1	TRBJ2-7	TRBD1	CSVGQGVYEQYF
TRBV2	TRBJ2-1	TRBD2	CASSVTYAGGSGEQFF
TRBV4-3	TRBJ2-1	TRBD2	CASSQEGGDEQFF
TRBV4-3	TRBJ2-1	NA	CASSQDGVLGEQFF
TRBV12-3/TRBV12-4	TRBJ2-5	NA	CASSRTGGGETQYF
TRBV20-1	TRBJ2-5	NA	CSAREGNYQETQYF
TRBV2	TRBJ2-1	TRBD1	CARLAPGTGYNEQFF
TRBV7-9	TRBJ1-1	TRBD1	CASSQTAWGQQNTEAFF
TRBV5-1	TRBJ2-7	NA	CASSLTAGPTNSYEQYF
TRBV20-1	NA	TRBD2	CSANYWTSGQLLSEQYF
TRBV7-2	TRBJ2-5	NA	CASSLEPGPFGKRYF
TRBV4-2	TRBJ2-2	NA	CASSQDRSQGSGELFF
TRBV9	NA	NA	CASSVYGGPKETQYF
TRBV7-2	TRBJ2-2	TRBD2	CASSLRTSAFTGELFF
TRBV7-2	TRBJ2-1	TRBD2	CASSLAGGPREQFF
TRBV13	TRBJ2-7	NA	CASSLEKGLEQYF
TRBV20-1	TRBJ2-1	TRBD2	CSARDGLAGVHEQFF
TRBV25-1	TRBJ2-7	TRBD1	CASSDRDRTIYEQYF
TRBV2	TRBJ1-4	NA	CASKGRENEKLFF
TRBV9	TRBJ2-5	TRBD2	CASSVAFSGRVYNEQYF
TRBV7-3	TRBJ2-1	TRBD2	CASSPPTSGRAMGDEQFF
TRBV7-9	TRBJ2-1	NA	CASSPPRSYNEQFF
TRBV20-1	TRBJ1-3	NA	CSARGGPDDPHSGNTIYF
TRBV20-1	TRBJ1-2	TRBD1	CSAIDRGADYGYTF
TRBV20-1	TRBJ1-5	NA	CSVFRQASNQPQHF
TRBV18	NA	NA	CASHSSYNEQYF
TRBV30	TRBJ1-6	TRBD1	CAADRDRDSPLHF
TRBV4-3	TRBJ2-3	NA	CASSPLRAGGTDTQYF
TRBV29-1	TRBJ2-7	NA	CSVVPGEGAEQYF
TRBV4-2	TRBJ2-3	NA	CASSQGEASSTDTQYF
TRBV20-1	TRBJ2-7	NA	CSAGPAGTTYEQYF
TRBV7-9	TRBJ2-1	NA	CASSLPWGVAGNEQFF
TRBV5-1	TRBJ2-3	NA	CASSLVGGTQYF
TRBV6-5	TRBJ2-3	TRBD2	CASRPPLAAQEYF
TRBV6-1	TRBJ2-7	TRBD1	CASSDQTGGYYEQYF
TRBV20-1	TRBJ2-5	TRBD2	CSASRVAGQETQYF
TRBV27	TRBJ2-1	TRBD2	CASGTHIAGGHNEQFF
TRBV4-2	TRBJ1-1	NA	CASSQAISNTEAFF
TRBV9	TRBJ1-6	NA	CASSVANPPLHF
TRBV4-3	TRBJ2-4	TRBD1	CASSQAIQGYEQYF